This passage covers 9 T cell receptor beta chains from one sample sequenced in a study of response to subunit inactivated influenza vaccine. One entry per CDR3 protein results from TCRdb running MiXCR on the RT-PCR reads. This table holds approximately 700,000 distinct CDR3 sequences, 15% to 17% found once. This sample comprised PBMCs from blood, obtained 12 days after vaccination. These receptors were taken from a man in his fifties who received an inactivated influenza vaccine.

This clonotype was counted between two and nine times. The CDR3 DNA follows: TGTGCCAGCAGCTTGCCGGGGGGTGCTAGCGGGAGGGACAATGAGCAGTTCTTC. Translated, it gives CASSLPGGASGRDNEQFF. The chain couples TRBV5-6 to TRBJ2-1; TRBD2 matches 12 bases. This CDR3 spans 18 amino acids. Per the germline V gene, CDR1 is SGHDT and CDR2 is YYEEEE. J was trimmed by 5 bases and V by 1 base; bases with no gene match: 10.

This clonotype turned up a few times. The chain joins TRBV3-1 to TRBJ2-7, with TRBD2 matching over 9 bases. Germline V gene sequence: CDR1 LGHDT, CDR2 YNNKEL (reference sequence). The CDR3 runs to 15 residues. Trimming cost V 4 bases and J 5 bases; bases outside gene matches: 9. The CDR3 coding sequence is TGTGCCAGCAGCCCTAGCGGGATTAGACGGAACGAGCAGTACTTC. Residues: CASSPSGIRRNEQYF.

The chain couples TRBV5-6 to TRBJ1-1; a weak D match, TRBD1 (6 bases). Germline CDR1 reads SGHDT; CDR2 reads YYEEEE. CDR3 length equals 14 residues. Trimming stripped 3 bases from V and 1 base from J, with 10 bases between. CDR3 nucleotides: TGTGCCAGCAGCTCGCGGGGACAGAACACTGAAGCTTTCTTT. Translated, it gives CASSSRGQNTEAFF.

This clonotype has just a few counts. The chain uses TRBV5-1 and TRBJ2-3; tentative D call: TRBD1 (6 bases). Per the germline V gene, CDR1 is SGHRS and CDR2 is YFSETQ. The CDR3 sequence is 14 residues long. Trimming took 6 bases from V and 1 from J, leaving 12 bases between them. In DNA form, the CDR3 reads TGCGCCAGCAATACGGCAGGGGGCACAGATACGCAGTATTTT. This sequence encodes CASNTAGGTDTQYF.

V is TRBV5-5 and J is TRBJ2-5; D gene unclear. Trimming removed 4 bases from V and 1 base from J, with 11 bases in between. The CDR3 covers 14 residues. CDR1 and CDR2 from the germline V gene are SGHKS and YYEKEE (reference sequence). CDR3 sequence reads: CASSRPRAQETQYF. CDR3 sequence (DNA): TGTGCCAGCAGCCGCCCTAGGGCCCAAGAGACCCAGTACTTC. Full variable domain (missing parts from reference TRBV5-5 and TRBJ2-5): DAGVTQSPTHLIKTRGQQVTLRCSPISGHKSVSWYQQVLGQGPQFIFQYYEKEERGRGNFPDRFSARQFPNYSSELNVNALLLGDSALYLCASSRPRAQETQYFGPGTRLLVL.

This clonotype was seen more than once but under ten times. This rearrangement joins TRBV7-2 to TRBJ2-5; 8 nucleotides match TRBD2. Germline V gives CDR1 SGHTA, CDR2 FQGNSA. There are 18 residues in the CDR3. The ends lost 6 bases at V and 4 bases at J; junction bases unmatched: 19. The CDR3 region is CASSLSGTVRGAGETQYF. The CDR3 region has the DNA TGTGCCAGCAGTCTTAGCGGGACCGTGAGGGGTGCTGGAGAGACCCAGTACTTC.

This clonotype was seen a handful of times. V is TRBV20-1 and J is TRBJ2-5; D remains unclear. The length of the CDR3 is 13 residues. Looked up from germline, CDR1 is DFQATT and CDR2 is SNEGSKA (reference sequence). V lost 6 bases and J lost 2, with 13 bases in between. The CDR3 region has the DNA TGCAGTGCCAGTAAAAGCACACAAGAGACCCAGTACTTC. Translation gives CSASKSTQETQYF.

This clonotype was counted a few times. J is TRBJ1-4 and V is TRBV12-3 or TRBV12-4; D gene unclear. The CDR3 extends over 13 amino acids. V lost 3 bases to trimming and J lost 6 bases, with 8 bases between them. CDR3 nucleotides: TGTGCCAGCAGTTTTTTCGGTTATGAAAAACTGTTTTTT. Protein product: CASSFFGYEKLFF.

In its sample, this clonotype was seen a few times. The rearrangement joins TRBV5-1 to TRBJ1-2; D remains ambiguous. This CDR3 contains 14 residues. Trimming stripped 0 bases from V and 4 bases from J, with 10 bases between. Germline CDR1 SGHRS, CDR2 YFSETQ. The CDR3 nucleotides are TGCGCCAGCAGCTTGGCTGGAGATGTCTATGGCTACACCTTC. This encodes CASSLAGDVYGYTF.